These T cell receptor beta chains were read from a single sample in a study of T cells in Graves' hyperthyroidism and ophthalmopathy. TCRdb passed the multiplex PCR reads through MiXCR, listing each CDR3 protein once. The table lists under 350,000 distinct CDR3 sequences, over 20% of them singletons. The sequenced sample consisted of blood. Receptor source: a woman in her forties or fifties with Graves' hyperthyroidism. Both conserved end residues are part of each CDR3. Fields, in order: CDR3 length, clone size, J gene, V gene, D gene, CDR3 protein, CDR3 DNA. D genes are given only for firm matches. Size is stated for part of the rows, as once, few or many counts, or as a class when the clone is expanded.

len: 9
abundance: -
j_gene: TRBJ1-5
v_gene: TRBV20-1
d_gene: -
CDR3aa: CSAGAPQHF
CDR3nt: TGCAGTGCTGGGGCGCCCCAGCATTTT

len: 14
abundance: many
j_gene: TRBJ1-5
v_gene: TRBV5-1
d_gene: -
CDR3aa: CASSLDGSNQPQHF
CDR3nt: TGCGCCAGCAGCTTGGATGGGAGCAATCAGCCCCAGCATTTT

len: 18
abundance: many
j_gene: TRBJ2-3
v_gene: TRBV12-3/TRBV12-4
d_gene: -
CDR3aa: CASSLDFQPGRSTDTQYF
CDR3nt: TGTGCCAGCAGTTTGGACTTCCAGCCCGGCCGAAGCACAGATACGCAGTATTTT

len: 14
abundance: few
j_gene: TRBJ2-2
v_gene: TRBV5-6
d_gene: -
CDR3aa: CACSLEGVYGELFF
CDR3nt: TGTGCCTGCAGCTTGGAAGGGGTTTACGGGGAGCTGTTTTTT

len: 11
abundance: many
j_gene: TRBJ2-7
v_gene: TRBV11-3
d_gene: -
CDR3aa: CASSTAGEQYF
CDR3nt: TGTGCCAGCAGCACGGCAGGCGAGCAGTACTTC

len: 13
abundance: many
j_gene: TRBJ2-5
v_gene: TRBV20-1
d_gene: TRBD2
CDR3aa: CSAQGTSVPGGYF
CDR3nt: TGCAGTGCCCAAGGGACTAGCGTGCCTGGGGGGTACTTC

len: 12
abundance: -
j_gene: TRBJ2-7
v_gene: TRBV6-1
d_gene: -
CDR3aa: CASKDVVDEQYF
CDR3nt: TGTGCCAGCAAAGACGTTGTCGACGAGCAGTACTTC

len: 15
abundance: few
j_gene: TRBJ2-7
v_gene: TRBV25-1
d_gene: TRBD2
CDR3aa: CASSELGTSGSEQYF
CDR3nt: TGTGCCAGCAGTGAACTGGGGACTAGCGGGAGTGAGCAGTACTTC

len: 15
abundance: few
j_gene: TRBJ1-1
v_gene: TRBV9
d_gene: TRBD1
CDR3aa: CASSVGTGGNTEAFF
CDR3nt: TGTGCCAGCAGCGTAGGGACAGGCGGGAACACTGAAGCTTTCTTT

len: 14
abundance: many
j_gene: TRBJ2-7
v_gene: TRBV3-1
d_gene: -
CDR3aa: CASSQLGTTYEQYF
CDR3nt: TGTGCCAGCAGCCAACTGGGGACCACTTACGAGCAGTACTTC

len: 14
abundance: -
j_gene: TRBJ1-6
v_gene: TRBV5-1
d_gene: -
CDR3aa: CASSRGGEGSPLHF
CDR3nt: TGCGCCAGCAGCCGAGGGGGGGAGGGTTCACCCCTCCACTTT

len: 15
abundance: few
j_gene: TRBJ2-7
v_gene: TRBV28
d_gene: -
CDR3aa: CASRSSRGGSYEQYF
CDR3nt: TGTGCCAGCAGGTCGTCCAGGGGGGGCTCCTACGAGCAGTACTTC

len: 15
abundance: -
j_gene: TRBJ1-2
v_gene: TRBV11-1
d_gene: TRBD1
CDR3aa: CASSSWTGGVDGYTF
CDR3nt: TGTGCCAGCAGCTCGTGGACAGGGGGCGTCGATGGCTACACCTTC

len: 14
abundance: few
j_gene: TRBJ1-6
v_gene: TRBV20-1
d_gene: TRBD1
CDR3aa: CSARETGGNSPLHF
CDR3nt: TGCAGTGCTAGGGAGACAGGGGGCAACTCACCCCTCCACTTT

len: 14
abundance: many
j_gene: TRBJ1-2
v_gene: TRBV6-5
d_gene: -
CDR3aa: CASSTRGGNYGYTF
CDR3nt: TGTGCCAGCAGTACTCGAGGAGGGAACTATGGCTACACCTTC

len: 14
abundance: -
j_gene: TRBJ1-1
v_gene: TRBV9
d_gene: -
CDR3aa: CASSVGAMNTEAFF
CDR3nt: TGTGCCAGCAGCGTAGGGGCGATGAACACTGAAGCTTTCTTT

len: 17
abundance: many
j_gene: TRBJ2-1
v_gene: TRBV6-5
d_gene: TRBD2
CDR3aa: CASSYSELAGAYNEQFF
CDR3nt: TGTGCCAGCAGTTACTCGGAACTAGCGGGGGCCTACAATGAGCAGTTCTTC

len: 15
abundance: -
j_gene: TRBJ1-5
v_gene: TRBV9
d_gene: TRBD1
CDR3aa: CASSVGGTGPGPQHF
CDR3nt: TGTGCCAGCAGCGTAGGAGGGACAGGGCCTGGGCCCCAGCATTTT

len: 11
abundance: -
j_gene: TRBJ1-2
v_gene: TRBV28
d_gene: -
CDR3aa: CASINNYGYTF
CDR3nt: TGTGCCAGCATCAACAACTATGGCTACACCTTC

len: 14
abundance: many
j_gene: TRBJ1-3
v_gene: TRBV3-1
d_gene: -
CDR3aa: CASSQAFSGNTIYF
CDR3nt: TGTGCCAGCAGCCAGGCGTTTAGTGGAAACACCATATATTTT

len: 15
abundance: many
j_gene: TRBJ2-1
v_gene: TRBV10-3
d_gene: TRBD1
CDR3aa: CAISESWTGVHEQFF
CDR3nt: TGTGCCATCAGTGAGTCCTGGACAGGGGTCCATGAGCAGTTCTTC

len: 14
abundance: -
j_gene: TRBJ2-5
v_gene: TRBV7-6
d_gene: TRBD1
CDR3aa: CASSLVGQGKTQYF
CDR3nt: TGTGCCAGCAGCTTAGTAGGACAGGGGAAGACCCAGTACTTC

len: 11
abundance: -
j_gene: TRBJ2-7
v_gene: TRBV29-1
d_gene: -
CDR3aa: CSVRDSYEQYF
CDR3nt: TGCAGCGTTCGGGACTCCTACGAGCAGTACTTC

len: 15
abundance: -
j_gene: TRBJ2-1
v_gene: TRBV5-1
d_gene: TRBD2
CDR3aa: CASSLSGSEYNEQFF
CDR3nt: TGCGCCAGCAGCCTTAGCGGGAGTGAATACAATGAGCAGTTCTTC

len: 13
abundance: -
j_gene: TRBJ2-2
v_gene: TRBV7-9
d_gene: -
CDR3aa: CASSYTEAGELFF
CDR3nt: TGTGCCAGCAGCTATACTGAGGCCGGGGAGCTGTTTTTT

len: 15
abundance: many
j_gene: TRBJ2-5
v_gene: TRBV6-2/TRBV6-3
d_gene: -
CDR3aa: CASSYGQGTQETQYF
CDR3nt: TGTGCCAGCAGTTACGGGCAGGGAACTCAAGAGACCCAGTACTTC

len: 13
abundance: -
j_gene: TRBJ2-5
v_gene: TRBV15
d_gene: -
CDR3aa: CATSLGSQETQYF
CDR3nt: TGTGCCACCAGCCTCGGATCTCAAGAGACCCAGTACTTC

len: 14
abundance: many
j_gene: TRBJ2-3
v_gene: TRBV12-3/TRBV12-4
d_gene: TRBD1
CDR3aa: CASSQGQLRHTQYF
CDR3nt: TGTGCCAGCAGTCAGGGACAGTTGCGCCATACGCAGTATTTT

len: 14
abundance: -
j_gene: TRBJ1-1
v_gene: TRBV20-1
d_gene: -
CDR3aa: CSASDRQGNTEAFF
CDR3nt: TGCAGTGCTAGCGATAGGCAGGGGAACACTGAAGCTTTCTTT

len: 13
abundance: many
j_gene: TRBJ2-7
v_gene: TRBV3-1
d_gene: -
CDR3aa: CASSQKLFYEQYF
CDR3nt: TGTGCCAGCAGCCAAAAGTTATTCTACGAGCAGTACTTC

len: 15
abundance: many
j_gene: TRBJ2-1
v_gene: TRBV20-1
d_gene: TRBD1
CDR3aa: CSARARDSSYNEQFF
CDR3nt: TGCAGTGCTAGAGCCCGGGACAGCTCCTACAATGAGCAGTTCTTC

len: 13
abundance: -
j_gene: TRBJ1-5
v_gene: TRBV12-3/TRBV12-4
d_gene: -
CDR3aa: CASSQTGESPQHF
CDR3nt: TGTGCCAGCAGTCAGACAGGTGAATCGCCCCAGCATTTT